Below are 17 T cell receptor beta chains sequenced from a single sample in a study of cytomegalovirus exposure and HLA in healthy donors. PCR involved 60 Vbeta and 13 Jbeta primers. Libraries were prepared by immunoSEQ multiplex PCR; TCRdb keeps only in-frame clonotypes and omits some of them. The sample holds 130,000 or so clones, approximately 86% seen once. The sample consisted of PBMCs. All receptors derive from a woman aged 35 to 49 in good health and CMV-seronegative.

The gene calls are TRBV6-5 and TRBJ2-3; 10 bases are a match to TRBD1. This CDR3 is 14 amino acids long. The junction had 4 bases not matched to a gene; V was cut back by 5 bases and J by 5 bases. Germline V lookup: CDR1 MNHEY, CDR2 SVGAGI. The CDR3 protein is CASSEDRGRDTQYF. DNA of the CDR3: TGTGCCAGCAGTGAGGACAGGGGGAGAGATACGCAGTATTTT.

The chain uses TRBV10-3 and TRBJ1-5, with D uncertain. The CDR3 runs to 14 residues. V was pared by 4 bases and J by 5 bases, with 12 bases between. CDR1 and CDR2 (germline): ENHRY, SYGVKD. DNA for the CDR3: TGTGCCATCAGTGCCCTGGACGGGGATCAGCCCCAGCATTTT. It codes for CAISALDGDQPQHF.

The chain recombines TRBV5-1 with TRBJ2-2; D perhaps matches TRBD2 (6 bases). The CDR3 has 14 residues. V was trimmed by 1 base and J by 7 bases, leaving 11 bases between them. Germline CDR1 and CDR2: SGHRS and YFSETQ. The CDR3 DNA reads as TGCGCCAGCAGCTTGACGGGAGAGCACGGGGAGCTGTTTTTT. Its protein product is CASSLTGEHGELFF.

The count of this clone is one. The CDR3 spells CASSLTGQQYEQYF. DNA of the CDR3: TGTGCCAGCAGCTTAACTGGACAGCAGTACGAGCAGTACTTC. The chain carries TRBV11-3 and TRBJ2-7; tentatively, D is TRBD1 (6 bases). V was pared by 2 bases and J by 4 bases, with 12 bases between. Per germline, CDR1 SGHNT and CDR2 YENEEA. The CDR3 sequence is 14 residues long.

J is TRBJ2-3 and V is TRBV11-2; 9 nucleotides line up with TRBD2. Germline values: CDR1 SGHAT, CDR2 FQNNGV. V lost 5 bases and J lost 2; bases outside the gene matches: 8. CDR3 length: 16 residues. CDR3 coding DNA: TGTGCCAGCAGCCCCCGGACTAGCGCACCCACAGATACGCAGTATTTT. Protein: CASSPRTSAPTDTQYF.

V is TRBV27 and J is TRBJ2-7; D not resolved. V was cut by 5 bases and J by 6 bases, with 17 bases left in between. CDR3 length equals 14 residues. Germline CDR1 MNHEY, CDR2 SMNVEV (reference sequence). CDR3 nucleotides: TGTGCCAGCAGTCAATTTCGCGGCGTTGGCGAGCAGTACTTC. It yields the protein CASSQFRGVGEQYF.

The chain carries TRBV27 and TRBJ2-5; 7 nucleotides align to TRBD2. The assigned J gene may be wrong: the sequence end matches TRBJ2-7 better. The CDR3 contains 13 residues. Germline CDR1 reads MNHEY; CDR2 reads SMNVEV (reference sequence). The CDR3 DNA is TGTGCCAGCAGTTGGGGGGGCTCCTACGAGCAGTACTTC. It translates to CASSWGGSYEQYF.

This clone was picked up a small number of times. The V gene is TRBV6-1, the J gene TRBJ1-5, with 8 bases aligning to TRBD1. CDR1 is MNHNS, CDR2 SASEGT, per germline. The CDR3 is 13 residues long. The junction had 1 base not matched to a gene; V was cut back by 6 bases and J by 3 bases. CDR3 residues: CASRDRVNQPQHF. CDR3 in DNA: TGTGCCAGCAGGGACAGGGTCAATCAGCCCCAGCATTTT.

The CDR3 sequence: CASSFGGTSYNEQFF. DNA of the CDR3: TGTGCCAGCAGCTTTGGCGGGACCTCCTACAATGAGCAGTTCTTC. The chain combines TRBV7-3 with TRBJ2-1; possibly TRBD2 for D (6 bases). CDR1 and CDR2 (germline): SGHTA, FQGTGA. Trimming shortened V by 3 bases and J by 0 bases, and 9 bases separated the two germline ends. The CDR3 runs 15 residues.

V is TRBV5-4 and J is TRBJ2-5, with 9 bases lining up with TRBD2. Germline V gene data show CDR1 as SGHNT and CDR2 as YYREEE (reference sequence). CDR3 length: 16 residues. The J segment lost 0 bases and the V segment lost 5 bases, leaving 8 bases of the junction unmatched. The CDR3 protein is CASRASGDWYQETQYF. CDR3 sequence (DNA): TGTGCCAGCAGGGCTAGCGGGGACTGGTACCAAGAGACCCAGTACTTC.

The gene calls are TRBV5-1 and TRBJ2-7; 7 bases map to TRBD1. With V trimmed by 3 bases and J by 3 bases, 3 bases remained unmatched. The CDR3 sequence is 13 residues long. The germline V gene encodes CDR1 SGHRS and CDR2 YFSETQ. The CDR3 DNA follows: TGCGCCAGCAGCTACGGGACAGACTACGAGCAGTACTTC. This encodes CASSYGTDYEQYF. Supplemented by reference TRBV5-1 and TRBJ2-7, the full variable domain reads KAGVTQTPRYLIKTRGQQVTLSCSPISGHRSVSWYQQTPGQGLQFLFEYFSETQRNKGNFPGRFSGRQFSNSRSEMNVSTLELGDSALYLCASSYGTDYEQYFGPGTRLTVT.

This clone appeared a single time. V gene TRBV27 combines with J gene TRBJ1-2, with TRBD1 identical over 10 bases. V shed 6 bases, J shed 3 bases, and the junction held 4 bases outside the gene matches. This CDR3 is 14 amino acids long. Germline values: CDR1 MNHEY, CDR2 SMNVEV (reference sequence). In DNA, the CDR3 is TGTGCCAGCAGGAGACAGGGGGCCGACTATGGCTACACCTTC. As protein: CASRRQGADYGYTF.

The chain is built from TRBV7-8 and TRBJ1-5; 11 bases are a match to TRBD1. This CDR3 spans 15 amino acids. J was trimmed by 6 bases and V by 6 bases; bases with no gene match: 7. Per the germline V gene, CDR1 is SGHVS and CDR2 is FQNEAQ. The CDR3 sequence is CASSSGTGGTQPQHF. The CDR3 DNA reads TGTGCCAGCAGTTCCGGGACAGGGGGGACTCAGCCCCAGCATTTT.

The chain couples TRBV5-1 to TRBJ2-1; no clear D. This CDR3 comprises 14 residues. Germline CDR1 is SGHRS and CDR2 is YFSETQ. V shed 0 bases and J shed 10 bases, with 14 bases lying between them. CDR3 bases: TGCGCCAGCAGCTTGGAACCTAGAGAAGTCGAGCAGTTCTTC. Protein product: CASSLEPREVEQFF.

The chain links TRBV7-9 to TRBJ2-2; D unresolved. Trimming stripped 5 bases from V and 4 bases from J, with 5 bases between. The germline V gene has CDR1 SEHNR and CDR2 FQNEAQ (reference sequence). CDR3 size: 12 residues. CDR3 DNA: TGTGCCAGCAGCCTCTCCACCGGGGAGCTGTTTTTT. Its protein is CASSLSTGELFF.

The rearrangement joins TRBV6-5 to TRBJ1-2; 7 bases fit TRBD1. This CDR3 is 15 amino acids long. V lost 7 bases and J lost 2; bases outside the gene matches: 10. Germline V gene data show CDR1 as MNHEY and CDR2 as SVGAGI. The CDR3 protein is CASIPQGLANYGYTF. The CDR3 DNA reads as TGTGCCAGCATCCCACAGGGGCTTGCGAACTATGGCTACACCTTC.

The chain carries TRBV7-2 and TRBJ2-5; the match to TRBD2 covers 8 bases. The J call may be incorrect, as the DNA end agrees better with TRBJ2-7. CDR1 is SGHTA and CDR2 is FQGNSA in the germline V gene. CDR3 length: 14 amino acids. CDR3 DNA: TGTGCCAGCAGCTCACTAGCGGAGTCCTACGAGCAGTACTTC. Translated, it gives CASSSLAESYEQYF.